The sequence of this TCR beta chain was determined in a study of T cell repertoires in ileal Crohn's disease. Background on the study: About half received postoperative treatment, about ten with thiopurines and around 18 anti-TNF.

Generated by immunoSEQ multiplex PCR, the TCRdb table keeps only in-frame clones and is missing some. The sample contains some 6,000 clones, about four fifths of which appear only once. The germline gives CDR1 SGHDT, CDR2 YYEEEE. J lost 8 bases, V lost 0 bases, and 2 bases had no gene match. The CDR3 has 13 amino acids. The sequence was collected from an adult with Crohn's disease. The rearrangement joins TRBV5-6 to TRBJ2-1, with 7 bases matching TRBD2. The sample was ileal tissue. The CDR3 DNA reads TGTGCCAGCAGCTTGGCCGCGGGAGATGAGCAGTTCTTC. It is translated as CASSLAAGDEQFF.